This is a list of T cell receptor beta chains from one sample in a study of OX40 agonist ivuxolimab in advanced cancers. TCRdb keeps only in-frame clones here, not all; method: immunoSEQ multiplex PCR. The data show tens of thousands of clones, roughly nine tenths seen once. The starting material was CD4+ or CD8+ T cells sorted from blood, obtained in a trial of the OX40 agonist ivuxolimab. Receptor source: an adult with an advanced solid tumor such as melanoma, head and neck, liver or kidney cancer. Each CDR3 is given with its conserved first and last residue. A D gene is named only where the DNA matches it firmly. For some rows the clone size is stated as once, few or many, or as a class when expanded; others skip it.

>TRBJ2-3|TRBV6-1|.|TRBD2
CASSEAPGLAVQDTQYF
TGTGCCAGCAGTGAAGCGCCTGGACTAGCGGTACAAGATACGCAGTATTTT
>TRBJ2-6|TRBV11-2|few|.
CASSDYGGANVLTF
TGTGCCAGCAGCGATTATGGTGGGGCCAACGTCCTGACTTTC
>TRBJ2-7|TRBV10-3|.|.
CAISVGGPSGHYEQYF
TGTGCCATCAGTGTTGGGGGACCGTCGGGCCACTACGAGCAGTACTTC
>TRBJ2-6|TRBV12-5|.|TRBD2
CASGLALAGEVLGANVLTF
TGTGCTAGTGGTTTGGCCTTGGCGGGAGAGGTGCTAGGGGCCAACGTCCTGACTTTC
>TRBJ2-6|TRBV9|.|.
CASSAQPGVGANVLTF
TGTGCCAGCAGCGCCCAACCAGGGGTTGGGGCCAACGTCCTGACTTTC
>TRBJ2-7|TRBV6-5|.|TRBD2
CASSYSKRGAPYEQYF
TGTGCCAGCAGTTATAGCAAGCGGGGGGCCCCCTACGAGCAGTACTTC
>TRBJ2-5|TRBV11-2|.|TRBD2
CASSLELAGAKTQYF
TGTGCCAGCAGCTTAGAACTAGCGGGAGCAAAGACCCAGTACTTC
>TRBJ2-7|TRBV7-9|.|TRBD1
CASSLDGTGRQYF
TGTGCCAGCAGCTTAGACGGGACAGGTCGGCAGTACTTC
>TRBJ2-3|TRBV9|.|.
CASSVAPTGLATDTQYF
TGTGCCAGCAGCGTCGCCCCTACAGGATTAGCCACAGATACGCAGTATTTT
>TRBJ1-4|TRBV4-1|once|TRBD1
CASSQPLSGTGARKLFF
TGCGCCAGCAGCCAACCCTTATCCGGGACAGGGGCCCGAAAACTGTTTTTT
>TRBJ1-1|TRBV28|.|TRBD1
CASSVPFGTAEAFF
TGTGCCAGCAGTGTTCCCTTCGGGACAGCTGAAGCTTTCTTT
>TRBJ2-3|TRBV6-1|few|TRBD2
CASSLAGGSTDTQYF
TGTGCCAGCAGCCTAGCGGGAGGGAGCACAGATACGCAGTATTTT
>TRBJ2-3|TRBV28|.|TRBD1
CASRPRDRGTDTQYF
TGTGCCAGCAGACCCCGGGACAGGGGGACAGATACGCAGTATTTT
>TRBJ2-2|TRBV7-2|once|.
CASSERTPNTGELFF
TGTGCCAGCAGCGAGAGGACTCCGAACACCGGGGAGCTGTTTTTT
>TRBJ2-3|TRBV7-9|.|TRBD2
CASSSSGTSVGRTDTQYF
TGTGCCAGCAGCTCATCCGGGACTAGCGTCGGAAGAACAGATACGCAGTATTTT
>TRBJ1-1|TRBV28|.|TRBD1
CASSLYHRGGSTEAFF
TGTGCCAGCAGTTTGTACCACAGGGGGGGTTCCACTGAAGCTTTCTTT
>TRBJ2-5|TRBV7-7|.|TRBD2
CASSPRGNGGGEETQYF
TGTGCTAGCAGCCCCCGGGGAAACGGGGGGGGAGAGGAGACCCAGTACTTC
>TRBJ1-2|TRBV27|.|.
CASSSPRAGVGYTF
TGTGCCAGCAGTTCCCCTCGAGCGGGGGTTGGCTACACCTTC
>TRBJ2-3|TRBV14|.|.
CASSRPPPPRASLNRTDTQYF
TGTGCCAGCAGCCGACCTCCACCGCCCCGTGCTTCATTAAACCGCACAGATACGCAGTATTTT
>TRBJ2-7|TRBV18|.|TRBD2
CASSPLTSGEGEQYF
TGTGCCAGCTCACCCCTGACTAGCGGGGAGGGCGAGCAGTACTTC
>TRBJ1-2|TRBV11-2|.|.
CASRLDGSYGYTF
TGTGCCAGCAGACTAGACGGCAGCTATGGCTACACCTTC
>TRBJ2-3|TRBV7-9|.|.
CASSLGVSGDTQYF
TGTGCCAGCAGCTTAGGAGTTTCAGGAGATACGCAGTATTTT
>TRBJ2-2|TRBV7-6|.|.
CASSLGTGDTGELFF
TGTGCCAGCAGCCTAGGGACTGGCGACACCGGGGAGCTGTTTTTT